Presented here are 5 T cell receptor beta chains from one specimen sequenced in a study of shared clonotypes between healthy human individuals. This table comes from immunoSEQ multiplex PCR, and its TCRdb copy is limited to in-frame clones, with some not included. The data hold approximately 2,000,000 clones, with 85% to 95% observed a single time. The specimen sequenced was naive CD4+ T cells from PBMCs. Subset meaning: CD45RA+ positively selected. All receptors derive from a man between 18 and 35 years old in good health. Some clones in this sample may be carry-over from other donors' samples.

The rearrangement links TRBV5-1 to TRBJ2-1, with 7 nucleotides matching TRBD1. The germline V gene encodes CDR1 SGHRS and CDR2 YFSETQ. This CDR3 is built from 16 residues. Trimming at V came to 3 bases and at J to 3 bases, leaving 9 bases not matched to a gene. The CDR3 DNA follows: TGCGCCAGCAGCTCGACAACAGGGGAGTTCTACAATGAGCAGTTCTTC. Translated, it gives CASSSTTGEFYNEQFF.

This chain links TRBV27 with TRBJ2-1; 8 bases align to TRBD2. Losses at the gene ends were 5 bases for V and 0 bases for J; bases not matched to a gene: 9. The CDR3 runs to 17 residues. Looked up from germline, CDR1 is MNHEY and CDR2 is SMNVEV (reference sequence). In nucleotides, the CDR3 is TGTGCCAGCAGTCGCTTTAGCGGGGTGAGCTCCTACAATGAGCAGTTCTTC. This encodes CASSRFSGVSSYNEQFF.

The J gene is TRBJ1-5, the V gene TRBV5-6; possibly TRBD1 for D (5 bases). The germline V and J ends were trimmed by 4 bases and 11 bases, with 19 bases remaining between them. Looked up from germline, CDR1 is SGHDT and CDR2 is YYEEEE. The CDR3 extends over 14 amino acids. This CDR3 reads CASSPRGDVRAQHF. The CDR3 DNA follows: TGTGCCAGCAGCCCCCGTGGGGACGTTCGGGCCCAGCATTTT.

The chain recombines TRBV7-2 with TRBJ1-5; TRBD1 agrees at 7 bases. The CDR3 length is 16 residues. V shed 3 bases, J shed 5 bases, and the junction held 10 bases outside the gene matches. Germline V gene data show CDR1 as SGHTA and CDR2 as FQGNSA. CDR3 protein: CASSLGSGTDYQPQHF. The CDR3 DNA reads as TGTGCCAGCAGCTTGGGTTCCGGGACAGATTATCAGCCCCAGCATTTT.

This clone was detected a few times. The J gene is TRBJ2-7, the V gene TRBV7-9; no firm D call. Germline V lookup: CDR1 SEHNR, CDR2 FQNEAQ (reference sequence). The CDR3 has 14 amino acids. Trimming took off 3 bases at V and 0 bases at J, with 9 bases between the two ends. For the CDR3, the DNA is TGTGCCAGCAGCTTTTCGACGTACTCCTACGAGCAGTACTTC. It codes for CASSFSTYSYEQYF.